The source of this T cell receptor beta chain is a study of shared clonotypes between healthy human individuals (TCRdb year 2020). Notes on the research overall: Three men and two women, aged 18 to 49 years, made up the cohort. Blood TCR repertoires of a handful of healthy adults were deeply sequenced to estimate repertoire size and the extent of clonotype sharing between individuals. Different laboratories and diverse techniques were used to prepare libraries and sequence TCR repertoires, to increase sequencing depth and limit assay-specific biases. Per donor, leukapheresis produced somewhere between about 0.9 and 10 billion PBMCs. Results and caveats for the whole study, not just this receptor: Pairwise subsampling indicated that sequencing depth was expected to affect the degree of clonotype sharing among donors. Sampling was restricted to blood, and TCR repertoires in tissue are likely to differ from TCR repertoires in blood. The genetic and exposure-history diversity represented was limited by the small number of donors.

Using the deep immunoSEQ assay, TCR CDR3 regions were amplified from genomic DNA by multiplex PCR. Genomic DNA extracted from each cell subset was distributed evenly over all wells of several immunoSEQ 96-well plates, and each plate served as one replicate. Each replicate PCR for unsorted PBMC received roughly 290 ng genomic DNA, equal to 30,000 or so T cell genomes. Ten immunoSEQ deep assay plates were used to sequence unsorted PBMC genomic DNA. The purified libraries were quantified using a Qubit 3.0 fluorometer, sized with a Bioanalyzer 2100, and then quantified again using the KAPA Library Quantification kit. Every immunoSEQ 96-well plate was sequenced on a separate single-read 150-cycle Illumina NextSeq 550 flow cell. Per the source publication's procedure: Because the immunoSEQ output held only junctional sequences and lacked quality scores, the filtering could not match the filtering applied to full-length reads. To assign V/J genes and CDR3, sequences were annotated against IMGT germline references using PyIR, a Python wrapper for IgBLAST v1.9. Reads were removed for weak V/J assignments (E-value above 1e-6), missing CDR3, stop codons, out-of-frame junctions, or ambiguous translated residues. V3J clonotypes were defined as sequences sharing an identical inferred V gene, J gene, and CDR3 amino acid sequence. To compute the percentage overlap between repertoires, the number of shared unique clonotypes was divided by the size of the smaller repertoire. RTK rarefaction, the Chao1 estimator, and Recon v2.1 estimates of unobserved clonotypes were used to assess repertoire richness. The immuneACCESS repertoire file appears here via TCRdb, limited to in-frame rearrangements. These files lack a portion of the clones; in checked studies, under half of the deficit traces to unresolved V genes, and the cause of the others is not known. That table furnishes V, J and clone size, whereas the DNA furnished D and trimming. This sample comprises fewer than 550,000 clones, roughly 85% of them detected only once. Around 13% of the sample is taken by the ten largest.

A word on this clone: The antigen it recognizes is unknown. No much larger clonotype is one base removed from it; base qualities were not supplied.

The CDR1 and CDR2 encoded by the germline V gene (reference sequence) are SGHNT and YYREEE. Trimmed from V: 3 bases; trimmed from J: 5 bases; junction bases lacking a gene match: 7. The CDR3 sequence holds 16 residues, the cysteine and phenylalanine included. Of the read, only the CDR3 DNA is kept; its 48 bases are in frame from base 1. Healthy HIV-negative adults with no recently reported acute infections or vaccinations were included as donors. Only Caucasian adults living in Nashville, Tennessee, USA were represented among the donors. In the unsorted samples, 85 million to 100 million PBMCs were counted, and genomic DNA was extracted using the QIAamp DNA Blood Mini kit. Blood was collected by leukapheresis, and PBMCs were isolated by Ficoll-Histopaque density gradient centrifugation and then cryopreserved in liquid nitrogen vapor phase.

Recombination connected TRBV5-4 to TRBJ2-3; TRBD2 lines up with 12 middle nucleotides. What was sequenced was PBMCs. The sequence was obtained from a woman between 40 and 50 years old in good health. Some clones in this sample may be carry-over from other donors' samples. The CDR3 sequence is CASSSRLAGVGDTQYF. The DNA sequence reads TGTGCCAGCAGCTCCCGACTAGCGGGAGTTGGAGATACGCAGTATTTT. The reference TRBV5-4 and TRBJ2-3 proteins fill in what lies around the CDR3, so the full variable domain reads ETGVTQSPTHLIKTRGQQVTLRCSSQSGHNTVSWYQQALGQGPQFIFQYYREEENGRGNFPPRFSGLQFPNYSSELNVNALELDDSALYLCASSSRLAGVGDTQYFGPGTRLTVL.